A single sample is the source of the 30 T cell receptor beta chains below, sequenced in a study of T cell responses to AZD1222 COVID-19 vaccine. The table came from immunoSEQ multiplex PCR; TCRdb's copy has only in-frame clones and leaves some out. In the table there are around 130,000 clones, roughly 90% of which are singletons. The sequencing here drew on peripheral blood, taken 28 days after the second AZD1222 dose. These receptors all come from an adult who received the AZD1222 COVID-19 vaccine.

This clone was recorded once. This chain uses TRBV5-8 with TRBJ1-4, with D tentatively TRBD1 (6 bases). Trimming removed 4 bases at V and 2 bases at J, with 18 bases between. The CDR3 spans 17 residues. Germline loops: CDR1 SGHTS, CDR2 YDEGEE. CDR3 sequence: CASSPPGGGTTNEKLFF. The CDR3 DNA is TGTGCCAGCAGCCCCCCGGGAGGGGGAACGACTAATGAAAAACTGTTTTTT.

This rearrangement joins TRBV30 to TRBJ1-1; D is ambiguous. V was pared by 3 bases and J by 7 bases, with 15 bases between. This CDR3 has 13 residues. The V gene's germline CDR1 is GTSNPN and CDR2 SVGIG (reference sequence). CDR3 DNA sequence: TGTGCCTGGAGAATGCGGAGAATAGATGAAGCTTTCTTT. It yields the protein CAWRMRRIDEAFF.

Here the CDR3 reads CASSLGTSSKLYGYTF. The DNA of the CDR3 is TGTGCCAGCAGCTTAGGAACGTCCAGTAAGCTCTATGGCTACACCTTC. The rearrangement joins TRBV7-9 to TRBJ1-2; D not certain. The CDR3 spans 16 residues. The V end was cut by 1 base, the J end by 4 bases, with 16 bases between. Germline V CDR1 and CDR2: SEHNR, FQNEAQ (reference sequence). The full variable domain, its missing parts supplied by reference TRBV7-9 and TRBJ1-2, is DTGVSQNPRHKITKRGQNVTFRCDPISEHNRLYWYRQTLGQGPEFLTYFQNEAQLEKSRLLSDRFSAERPKGSFSTLEIQRTEQGDSAMYLCASSLGTSSKLYGYTFGSGTRLTVV.

This chain uses TRBV2 with TRBJ2-5, with 7 positions matching TRBD1. The CDR3 has 13 amino acids. V lost 6 bases, J lost 2 bases, and 3 bases stayed unmatched. Germline CDR1 and CDR2: SNHLY and FYNNEI. The DNA of the CDR3 is TGTGCCAGCAGCCCGGGACAGCAAGAGACCCAGTACTTC. Protein product: CASSPGQQETQYF.

J is TRBJ1-2 and V is TRBV18, with 9 bases identical to TRBD1. The CDR3 covers 15 residues. V was clipped by 2 bases and J by 0 bases; unmatched bases: 1. The germline V gene encodes CDR1 KGHSH and CDR2 LQKENI. The CDR3 DNA reads TGTGCCAGCTCACCAGGACAGGGGACTAACTATGGCTACACCTTC. Translated: CASSPGQGTNYGYTF.

This clone was found a few times. The chain links TRBV4-2 to TRBJ1-1; tentatively, D is TRBD1 (5 bases). Germline lookup yields CDR1 LGHNA and CDR2 YNFKEQ. This CDR3 has 13 residues. With 4 bases removed from V and 2 bases from J, the gap between germline ends came to 8 bases. The CDR3 DNA follows: TGTGCCAGCAGCCTTGACAGAAACACTGAAGCTTTCTTT. Translation: CASSLDRNTEAFF.

This chain joins TRBV3-1 (or the pseudogene TRBV3-2) and TRBJ1-6; 7 bases map to TRBD1. J lost 6 bases, V lost 5 bases, and 7 bases had no gene match. This CDR3 is 15 amino acids long. The germline CDR1 and CDR2 sequences are LGHDT and YNNKEL (reference sequence). The CDR3 DNA sequence: TGTGCCAGCAGCGCTACCGGGACAGTTAATTCACCCCTCCACTTT. As protein: CASSATGTVNSPLHF.

The V and J genes are TRBV19 and TRBJ1-2, with 7 bases fitting TRBD1. CDR1 and CDR2 from the germline V gene are LNHDA and SQIVND (reference sequence). The CDR3 runs 12 residues. J lost 7 bases, V lost 5 bases, and 4 bases had no gene match. CDR3 bases: TGTGCCAGTAGTGAGACAGGGTTTGGCTACACCTTC. It specifies CASSETGFGYTF.

The chain has TRBV4-3 and TRBJ2-1; tentatively, D is TRBD2 (6 bases). CDR1 and CDR2 from the germline V gene are LGHNA and YSLEER. The V and J ends lost 4 bases and 1 base respectively, with 11 bases between them. This CDR3 comprises 15 residues. The DNA of the CDR3 is TGCGCCAGCAGCCCCTCACTAGCATCCTACAATGAGCAGTTCTTC. As protein: CASSPSLASYNEQFF.

V and J are TRBV19 and TRBJ2-3; D is possibly TRBD1 or TRBD2 (5 bases each). The CDR3 is made up of 13 amino acids. The germline V and J ends were trimmed by 7 bases and 8 bases, with 16 bases remaining between them. Germline CDR1 and CDR2: LNHDA and SQIVND (reference sequence). DNA for the CDR3: TGTGCCAGTAATAACCTCTTCGGGGCTACGCAGTATTTT. Translation gives CASNNLFGATQYF.

This clone was observed once. This chain connects TRBV25-1 to TRBJ1-2; possibly TRBD1 for D (5 bases). The CDR3 extends over 14 amino acids. Looked up from germline, CDR1 is MGHDK and CDR2 is SYGVNS. With 0 bases removed from V and 5 bases from J, the gap between germline ends came to 10 bases. The CDR3 protein is CASSEYGGPYGYTF. The CDR3 coding sequence is TGTGCCAGCAGTGAATACGGGGGACCGTATGGCTACACCTTC.

V is TRBV11-2 and J is TRBJ2-1; D gene unclear. V dropped 7 bases and J dropped 3 bases, with 7 bases sitting between them. This CDR3 has 12 amino acids. CDR1 and CDR2 (germline): SGHAT, FQNNGV. This chain's CDR3 is CASNGVYNEQFF. CDR3 sequence (DNA): TGTGCCAGCAATGGCGTCTACAATGAGCAGTTCTTC.

This clone was detected once. This chain connects TRBV4-1 to TRBJ1-4; 8 bases match TRBD1. The J segment lost 8 bases and the V segment lost 1 base, leaving 3 bases of the junction unmatched. CDR3 length equals 14 residues. Germline V CDR1 and CDR2: MGHRA, YSYEKL. The CDR3 is CASSQGQGWEKLFF. The CDR3 region has the DNA TGCGCCAGCAGCCAAGGACAGGGGTGGGAAAAACTGTTTTTT.

The chain combines TRBV25-1 with TRBJ1-1; 9 bases are a match to TRBD1. With V trimmed by 8 bases and J by 4 bases, 17 bases remained unmatched. The CDR3 loop spans 17 amino acids. Germline values: CDR1 MGHDK, CDR2 SYGVNS. Here the CDR3 reads CASPQAPTGGAGTEAFF. Written as DNA, the CDR3 is TGTGCCAGCCCCCAGGCCCCTACAGGGGGCGCGGGCACTGAAGCTTTCTTT.

V and J are TRBV4-3 and TRBJ1-1; maybe TRBD1 (5 bases). The germline gives CDR1 LGHNA, CDR2 YSLEER. The CDR3 is 15 amino acids. With 0 bases removed from V and 4 bases from J, the gap between germline ends came to 12 bases. The CDR3 region has the DNA TGCGCCAGCAGCCAAGAGGAAGGGGCCGGCACTGAAGCTTTCTTT. It is translated as CASSQEEGAGTEAFF.

This clone was counted once. The rearrangement links TRBV15 to TRBJ1-5; 7 bases line up with TRBD1. The CDR3 runs 16 residues. CDR1 is LNHNV, CDR2 YYDKDF, per germline (reference sequence). With 1 base clipped from V and 4 bases from J, the junction kept 7 bases outside the gene matches. CDR3 sequence reads: CATSRGTGSRNQPQHF. The DNA of the CDR3 is TGTGCCACCAGCAGAGGGACAGGTTCGAGGAATCAGCCCCAGCATTTT.

This clone was counted once. This sequence joins TRBV30 and TRBJ1-5, with D perhaps TRBD1 (6 bases). CDR1 is GTSNPN and CDR2 is SVGIG in the germline V gene (reference sequence). Trimming stripped 1 base from V and 0 bases from J, with 10 bases between. The CDR3 runs 15 residues. The CDR3 bases are TGTGCCTGGAGTGAAGGACAGTATAGCAATCAGCCCCAGCATTTT. Translated, it gives CAWSEGQYSNQPQHF.

The chain couples TRBV9 to TRBJ2-4, with 11 bases that match TRBD1. The germline gives CDR1 SGDLS, CDR2 YYNGEE. Losses at the gene ends were 2 bases for V and 4 bases for J; bases not matched to a gene: 5. CDR3 length equals 16 residues. The CDR3 nucleotides are TGTGCCAGCAGCGTGGGGACAGGGGGTGAAAAAAACATTCAGTACTTC. Translated: CASSVGTGGEKNIQYF.

The chain is built from TRBV28 and TRBJ2-2; 7 positions match TRBD1. The germline V gene has CDR1 MDHEN and CDR2 SYDVKM. V lost 2 bases to trimming and J lost 1 base; unmatched junction nucleotides: 10. The CDR3 totals 18 residues. Here the CDR3 DNA reads TGTGCCAGCAGTTTACTTTTGGCAGGGGGAATGAACACCGGGGAGCTGTTTTTT. As protein: CASSLLLAGGMNTGELFF.

The chain links TRBV27 to TRBJ1-2; no clear D gene. This CDR3 contains 14 residues. In germline, CDR1 is MNHEY, CDR2 SMNVEV (reference sequence). The ends were cut back, 3 bases at V and 0 bases at J, with 8 bases in the middle. CDR3 in DNA: TGTGCCAGCAGTTTTCACGAAACTAACTATGGCTACACCTTC. It yields the protein CASSFHETNYGYTF.

This chain connects TRBV9 to TRBJ2-1; unclear D gene. The CDR3 runs to 14 residues. V was trimmed by 0 bases and J by 5 bases, leaving 9 bases between them. CDR1 is SGDLS and CDR2 is YYNGEE in the germline V gene. CDR3 coding DNA: TGTGCCAGCAGCGTAGCCGGCAGGAACAATGAGCAGTTCTTC. Translated: CASSVAGRNNEQFF.

This CDR3 is CASSLATAYEQYF. CDR3 bases: TGTGCCAGCAGTTTAGCGACAGCCTACGAGCAGTACTTC. V usage is TRBV28 and J usage is TRBJ2-7, with D possibly matching TRBD1 (5 bases). Germline-derived CDR1 and CDR2 are MDHEN and SYDVKM. The V end was cut by 2 bases, the J end by 2 bases, with 7 bases between. The CDR3 spans 13 residues.

V is TRBV5-1 and J is TRBJ2-7, with D possibly being TRBD2 (10 bases). There are 19 residues in the CDR3. Germline lookup yields CDR1 SGHRS and CDR2 YFSETQ. V lost 4 bases to trimming and J lost 3 bases, with 29 bases between them. The CDR3 DNA is TGCGCCAGCAGCCAGGACAGGGGCCCGGCTAGCGGGAGTGGCTACGAGCAGTACTTC. This encodes CASSQDRGPASGSGYEQYF. The whole variable domain, remainder taken from reference TRBV5-1 and TRBJ2-7, is KAGVTQTPRYLIKTRGQQVTLSCSPISGHRSVSWYQQTPGQGLQFLFEYFSETQRNKGNFPGRFSGRQFSNSRSEMNVSTLELGDSALYLCASSQDRGPASGSGYEQYFGPGTRLTVT.

This chain links TRBV18 with TRBJ2-2; 7 nucleotides align to TRBD1. The CDR3 consists of 16 residues. J lost 0 bases, V lost 4 bases, and 5 bases had no gene match. Germline CDR1 is KGHSH and CDR2 is LQKENI. The CDR3 nucleotides read TGTGCCAGCTCACTCGACAGGGTACCGAACACCGGGGAGCTGTTTTTT. Its protein is CASSLDRVPNTGELFF.

The chain carries TRBV5-6 and TRBJ1-5; D gene unclear. Trimming cost V 2 bases and J 0 bases, with 6 bases left between them. The germline gives CDR1 SGHDT, CDR2 YYEEEE. CDR3 size: 14 residues. CDR3 coding DNA: TGTGCCAGCAGCTTTTCCCGTAGCAATCAGCCCCAGCATTTT. Amino acids: CASSFSRSNQPQHF.

CDR3 loop: CASSLDSGNLDTGELFF. The CDR3 DNA reads TGTGCCAGCAGCTTGGATAGCGGGAACTTGGACACCGGGGAGCTGTTTTTT. The chain links TRBV5-4 to TRBJ2-2; 8 nucleotides align to TRBD2. Germline-derived CDR1 and CDR2 are SGHNT and YYREEE (reference sequence). V was pared by 0 bases and J by 3 bases, with 7 bases of the junction left unmatched. The CDR3 has 17 residues.

This sequence joins TRBV19 and TRBJ1-1; possible D gene TRBD1, 5 bases. V was trimmed by 5 bases and J by 0 bases, leaving 10 bases between them. In germline, CDR1 is LNHDA, CDR2 SQIVND (reference sequence). This CDR3 is built from 14 residues. This CDR3 is CASSVPQVNTEAFF. The CDR3, as DNA: TGTGCCAGTAGTGTCCCACAGGTGAACACTGAAGCTTTCTTT.

This chain connects TRBV9 to TRBJ1-6, with D maybe TRBD1 (6 bases). The CDR3 consists of 18 residues. V lost 4 bases and J 5 bases, leaving 22 bases between the germline ends. The germline V gene has CDR1 SGDLS and CDR2 YYNGEE. This CDR3 reads CASSTYPRAGENNSPLHF. The CDR3 nucleotides are TGTGCCAGCAGCACTTACCCCCGGGCAGGGGAGAATAATTCACCCCTCCACTTT.

CDR3 DNA sequence: TGTGCCAGCACCCCAGGTCCTGGAAACACCATATATTTT. It is translated as CASTPGPGNTIYF. This chain uses TRBV3-1 (or the pseudogene TRBV3-2) with TRBJ1-3, with D uncertain. There are 13 residues in the CDR3. V was cut by 7 bases and J by 2 bases, with 9 bases left in between. CDR1 is LGHDT and CDR2 is YNNKEL in the germline V gene (reference sequence).

The chain combines TRBV7-2 with TRBJ1-5; D possibly corresponds to TRBD1 (5 bases). The ends were cut back, 5 bases at V and 6 bases at J, with 14 bases in the middle. The CDR3 runs to 14 residues. The germline V gene encodes CDR1 SGHTA and CDR2 FQGNSA. This chain's CDR3 is CASSASGVAQPQHF. Here the CDR3 DNA reads TGTGCCAGCAGCGCCTCGGGGGTTGCTCAGCCCCAGCATTTT.